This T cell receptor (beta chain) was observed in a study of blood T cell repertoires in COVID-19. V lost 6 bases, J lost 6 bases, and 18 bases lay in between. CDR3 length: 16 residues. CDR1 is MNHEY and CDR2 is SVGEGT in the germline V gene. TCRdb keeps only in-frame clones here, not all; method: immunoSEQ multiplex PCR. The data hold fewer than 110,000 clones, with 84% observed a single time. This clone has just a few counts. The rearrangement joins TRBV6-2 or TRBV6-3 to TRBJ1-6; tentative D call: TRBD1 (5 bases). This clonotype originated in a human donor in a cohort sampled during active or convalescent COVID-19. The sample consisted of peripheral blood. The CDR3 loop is CASSPHLQGGNSPLHF. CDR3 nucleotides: TGTGCCAGCAGCCCGCACCTCCAGGGTGGTAATTCACCCCTCCACTTT.